This TCR beta chain originates from a study of T-cell memory formation after mild COVID-19. TCRdb used MiXCR to reprocess the 5' RACE reads, holding one entry per CDR3 protein. The profile shows 140,000 to 150,000 distinct CDR3 sequences, over 6% of them singletons. The CDR3 contains 16 residues. The germline V gene has CDR1 SEHNR and CDR2 FQNEAQ (reference sequence). V was pared by 5 bases and J by 4 bases, with 19 bases between. This clonotype was picked up many times. The chain employs TRBV7-9 and TRBJ2-3, with D perhaps assigned TRBD1 or TRBD2 (6 bases each). This receptor was obtained from an adult woman who had mild COVID-19 (a few samples of this study predate the infection). Cell type and time point are not known. Sequencing was done on a sample of PBMCs or a T cell subset sorted from them (not recorded which). The CDR3 here is CASSPGPGGNADTQYF. The CDR3 coding sequence is TGTGCCAGCAGCCCGGGTCCCGGGGGCAATGCAGATACGCAGTATTTT.